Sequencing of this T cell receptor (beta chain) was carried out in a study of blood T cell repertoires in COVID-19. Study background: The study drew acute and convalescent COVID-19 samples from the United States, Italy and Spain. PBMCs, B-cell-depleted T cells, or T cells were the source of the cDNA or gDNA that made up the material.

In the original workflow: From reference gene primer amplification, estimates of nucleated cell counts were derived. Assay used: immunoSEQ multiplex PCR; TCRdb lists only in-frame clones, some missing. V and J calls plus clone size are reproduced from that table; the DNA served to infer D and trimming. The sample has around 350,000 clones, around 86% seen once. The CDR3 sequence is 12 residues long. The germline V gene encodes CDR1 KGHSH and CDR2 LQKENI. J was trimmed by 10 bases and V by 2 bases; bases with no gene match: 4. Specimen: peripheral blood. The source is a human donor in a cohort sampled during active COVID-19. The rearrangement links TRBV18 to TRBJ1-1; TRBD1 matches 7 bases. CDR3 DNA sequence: TGTGCCAGCTCACCAGACAGGGAGGCAGCTTTCTTT. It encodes CASSPDREAAFF. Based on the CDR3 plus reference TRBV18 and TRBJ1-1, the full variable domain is NAGVMQNPRHLVRRRGQEARLRCSPMKGHSHVYWYRQLPEEGLKFMVYLQKENIIDESGMPKERFSAEFPKEGPSILRIQQVVRGDSAAYFCASSPDREAAFFGQGTRLTVV.